This T cell receptor (beta chain) is from a study of blood T cell repertoires in COVID-19. Categorization into cohorts depended on clinical history that participants reported. Recovery among Cohort 3 donors was established by two negative PCRs, clearance, or symptom resolution. Trimming left V 2 bases short and J 4 bases short, with 12 bases between. This CDR3 is 14 amino acids long. Germline values: CDR1 MGHRA, CDR2 YSYEKL. Sequencing used immunoSEQ multiplex PCR; TCRdb keeps in-frame clones, though not all of them. Among fewer than 450,000 clones listed, about 88% were seen once. The sequenced material came from PBMCs or T cells enriched from blood (not recorded which). The receptor's source is a woman aged 18-35 years who had recovered from COVID-19. This chain links TRBV4-1 with TRBJ2-7; possibly TRBD1 for D (6 bases). The CDR3 coding sequence is TGCGCCAGCAGCCAAACGGACAGAACTTACGAGCAGTACTTC. Its protein is CASSQTDRTYEQYF.